The 11 T cell receptor beta chains given below trace back to one sample, sequenced in a study of cytomegalovirus exposure and HLA in healthy donors. Data came from immunoSEQ multiplex PCR; TCRdb stores just in-frame clones and leaves some out. The sample includes a few hundred thousand clones, roughly 88% seen only once; the top ten take about 0.91%. Material: PBMCs. The receptors shown here come from a woman between 18 and 29 years old in good health and CMV-seronegative.

The V call is TRBV25-1, the J call TRBJ1-2; TRBD1 matches at 7 bases. This CDR3 is built from 15 residues. V trimming: 6 bases; J trimming: 4 bases; junction bases outside the gene matches: 11. The germline V gene encodes CDR1 MGHDK and CDR2 SYGVNS. The CDR3 region has the DNA TGTGCCAGCAGGGGAGAAGGGGACAGAAGCTATGGCTACACCTTC. It encodes CASRGEGDRSYGYTF.

V is TRBV19 and J is TRBJ1-1, with D perhaps TRBD1 (5 bases). Germline assignment: CDR1 LNHDA and CDR2 SQIVND (reference sequence). V gave up 6 bases and J gave up 1 base, with 9 bases separating them. The length of the CDR3 is 13 residues. CDR3 DNA sequence: TGTGCCAGTAGAGACAGCCAGAACACTGAAGCTTTCTTT. The encoded protein is CASRDSQNTEAFF.

The V call is TRBV20-1, the J call TRBJ2-3, with 7 bases identical to TRBD1. Trimming took 4 bases from V and 14 from J; bases not matched to a gene: 6. This CDR3 is 10 amino acids long. CDR1 DFQATT and CDR2 SNEGSKA come from the germline V gene (reference sequence). This CDR3 reads CSAKRDSLYF. The CDR3 DNA follows: TGCAGTGCTAAGAGGGACAGCCTGTATTTT.

The chain recombines TRBV18 with TRBJ2-5; TRBD2 matches 7 bases. The CDR3 is 18 amino acids. The J segment lost 3 bases and the V segment lost 0 bases, leaving 13 bases of the junction unmatched. CDR1 and CDR2 (germline): KGHSH, LQKENI. CDR3 sequence (DNA): TGTGCCAGCTCACCACCTTGGCTCCGGCGGGAGCGGGAAGAGACCCAGTACTTC. Amino acids: CASSPPWLRREREETQYF.

V and J are TRBV25-1 and TRBJ2-7; TRBD2 matches 9 bases. CDR1 and CDR2 (germline): MGHDK, SYGVNS. J lost 2 bases, V lost 10 bases, and 3 bases had no gene match. This CDR3 is built from 12 residues. CDR3: CATLAGTYEQYF. For the CDR3, the DNA is TGTGCCACTCTAGCGGGAACCTACGAGCAGTACTTC.

The chain links TRBV2 to TRBJ1-3; 9 nucleotides agree with TRBD1. Trimming at V came to 4 bases and at J to 4 bases, leaving 14 bases not matched to a gene. Germline CDR1 is SNHLY and CDR2 is FYNNEI. There are 18 residues in the CDR3. The CDR3 loop reads CASSVTWVQGAKGNTIYF. The DNA for the CDR3 is TGTGCCAGCAGTGTCACCTGGGTACAGGGGGCAAAAGGAAACACCATATATTTT.

V and J are TRBV11-2 and TRBJ2-7; D is ambiguous. This CDR3 is 15 amino acids long. Trimming removed 2 bases from V and 0 bases from J, with 11 bases in between. Germline V lookup: CDR1 SGHAT, CDR2 FQNNGV. The CDR3 region is CASSLSALDSYEQYF. As DNA, the CDR3 is TGTGCCAGCAGCTTATCCGCCCTAGACTCCTACGAGCAGTACTTC.

The J gene is TRBJ1-2, the V gene TRBV7-8; possibly TRBD1 for D (6 bases). V shed 2 bases and J shed 2 bases, with 18 bases lying between them. The CDR3 sequence is 17 residues long. The germline CDR1 and CDR2 sequences are SGHVS and FQNEAQ. The CDR3 region has the DNA TGTGCCAGCAGCTTACTCACGGGCGAGACAGGCAACTATGGCTACACCTTC. The encoded protein is CASSLLTGETGNYGYTF.

The chain is built from TRBV5-4 and TRBJ1-4; 8 bases match TRBD1. V lost 5 bases to trimming and J lost 8 bases; unmatched junction nucleotides: 8. Germline-derived CDR1 and CDR2 are SGHNT and YYREEE (reference sequence). This CDR3 comprises 14 residues. CDR3 amino acids: CASSLGQGGEKLFF. In DNA, the CDR3 is TGTGCCAGCAGTCTCGGACAGGGCGGGGAAAAACTGTTTTTT.

This rearrangement joins TRBV9 to TRBJ2-1; 13 nucleotides match TRBD2. Per germline, CDR1 SGDLS and CDR2 YYNGEE. This CDR3 is 16 amino acids long. Trimming took 0 bases from V and 10 from J; bases not matched to a gene: 7. DNA for the CDR3: TGTGCCAGCAGCGTAGGGTCACTAGCGGGAGGGTTGGAGCAGTTCTTC. The encoded protein is CASSVGSLAGGLEQFF.

In its sample, this clone was seen many times. The chain is built from TRBV10-3 and TRBJ1-2; no clear D gene. The CDR3 contains 13 residues. Trimming removed 4 bases from V and 6 bases from J, with 12 bases in between. Looked up from germline, CDR1 is ENHRY and CDR2 is SYGVKD. The CDR3 is CAISGAGFDGYTF. In DNA form, the CDR3 reads TGTGCCATCAGTGGCGCGGGGTTTGATGGCTACACCTTC.